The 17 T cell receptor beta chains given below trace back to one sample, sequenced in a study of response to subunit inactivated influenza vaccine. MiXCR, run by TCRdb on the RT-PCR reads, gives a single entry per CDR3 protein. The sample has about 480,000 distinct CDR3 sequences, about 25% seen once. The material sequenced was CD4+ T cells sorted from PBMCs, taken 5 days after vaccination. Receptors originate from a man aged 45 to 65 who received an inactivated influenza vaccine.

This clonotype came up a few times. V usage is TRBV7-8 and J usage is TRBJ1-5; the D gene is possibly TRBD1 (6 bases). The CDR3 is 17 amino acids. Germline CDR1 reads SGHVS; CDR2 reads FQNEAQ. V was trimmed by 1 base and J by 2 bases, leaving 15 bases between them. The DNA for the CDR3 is TGTGCCAGCAGCTTAGTTGGGGGGCTCGGTCGCAATCAGCCCCAGCATTTT. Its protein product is CASSLVGGLGRNQPQHF. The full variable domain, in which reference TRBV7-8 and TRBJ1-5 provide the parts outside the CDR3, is GAGVSQSPRYKVAKRGQDVALRCDPISGHVSLFWYQQALGQGPEFLTYFQNEAQLDKSGLPSDRFFAERPEGSVSTLKIQRTQQEDSAVYLCASSLVGGLGRNQPQHFGDGTRLSIL.

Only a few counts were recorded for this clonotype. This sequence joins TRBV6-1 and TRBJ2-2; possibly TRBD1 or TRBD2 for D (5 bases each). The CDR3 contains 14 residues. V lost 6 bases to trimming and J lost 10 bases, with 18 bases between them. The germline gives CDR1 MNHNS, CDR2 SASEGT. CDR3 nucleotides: TGTGCCAGCAGAGCAATGGGGGTAGCTACGGAGCTGTTTTTT. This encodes CASRAMGVATELFF.

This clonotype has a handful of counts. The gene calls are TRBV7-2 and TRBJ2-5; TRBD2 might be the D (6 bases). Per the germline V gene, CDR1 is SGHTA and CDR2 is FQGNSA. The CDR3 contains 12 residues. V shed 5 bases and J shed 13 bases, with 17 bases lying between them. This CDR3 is CASSVRSREPYF. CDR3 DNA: TGTGCCAGCAGCGTTAGATCGCGGGAACCGTACTTC.

CDR3 residues: CSARVALAVQETQYF. The CDR3 DNA follows: TGCAGTGCTAGAGTTGCACTAGCGGTCCAAGAGACCCAGTACTTC. This rearrangement joins TRBV20-1 to TRBJ2-5; 8 bases agree with TRBD2. CDR3 length equals 15 residues. Trimming at V came to 1 base and at J to 1 base, leaving 5 bases not matched to a gene. From germline, CDR1 is DFQATT and CDR2 SNEGSKA (reference sequence).

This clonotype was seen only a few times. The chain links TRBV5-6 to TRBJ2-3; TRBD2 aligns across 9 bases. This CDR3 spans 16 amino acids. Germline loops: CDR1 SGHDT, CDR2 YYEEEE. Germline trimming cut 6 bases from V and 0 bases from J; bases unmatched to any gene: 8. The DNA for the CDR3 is TGTGCCAGCAAGACTAGCGGAGTTTCTAGCACAGATACGCAGTATTTT. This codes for CASKTSGVSSTDTQYF.

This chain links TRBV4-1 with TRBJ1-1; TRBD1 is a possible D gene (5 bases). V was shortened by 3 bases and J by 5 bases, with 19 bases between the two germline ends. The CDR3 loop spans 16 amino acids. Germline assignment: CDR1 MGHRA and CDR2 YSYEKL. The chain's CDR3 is CASSQNGWGGDTEAFF. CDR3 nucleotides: TGCGCCAGCAGCCAGAACGGTTGGGGGGGGGATACTGAAGCTTTCTTT.

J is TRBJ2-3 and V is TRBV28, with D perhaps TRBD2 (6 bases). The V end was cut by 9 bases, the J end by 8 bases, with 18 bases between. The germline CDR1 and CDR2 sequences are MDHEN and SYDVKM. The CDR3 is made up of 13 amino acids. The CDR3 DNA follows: TGTGCCAGTGCGGGGTATTCCACGGGTACGCAGTATTTT. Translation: CASAGYSTGTQYF.

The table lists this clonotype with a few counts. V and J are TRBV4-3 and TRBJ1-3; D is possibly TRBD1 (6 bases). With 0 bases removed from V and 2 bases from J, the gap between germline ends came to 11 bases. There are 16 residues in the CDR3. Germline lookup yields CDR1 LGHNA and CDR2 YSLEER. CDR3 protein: CASSQDGGLAGNTIYF. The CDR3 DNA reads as TGCGCCAGCAGCCAAGATGGGGGGCTTGCTGGAAACACCATATATTTT.

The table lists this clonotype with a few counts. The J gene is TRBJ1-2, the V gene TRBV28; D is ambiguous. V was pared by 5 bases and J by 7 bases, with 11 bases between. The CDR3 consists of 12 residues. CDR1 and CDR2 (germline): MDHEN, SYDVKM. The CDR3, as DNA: TGTGCCAGCAGTGAAGTCCGTGGTGGCTACACCTTC. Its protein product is CASSEVRGGYTF.

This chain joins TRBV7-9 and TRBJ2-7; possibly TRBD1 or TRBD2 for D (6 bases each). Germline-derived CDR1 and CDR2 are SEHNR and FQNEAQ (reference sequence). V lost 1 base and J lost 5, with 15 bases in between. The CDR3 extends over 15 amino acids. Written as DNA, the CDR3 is TGTGCCAGCAGCTTAGGATCGGGGGCTAGCAACGAGCAGTACTTC. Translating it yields CASSLGSGASNEQYF.

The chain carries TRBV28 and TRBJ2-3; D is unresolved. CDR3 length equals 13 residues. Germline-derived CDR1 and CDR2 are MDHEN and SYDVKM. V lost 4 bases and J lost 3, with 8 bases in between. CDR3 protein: CASSSPTTDTQYF. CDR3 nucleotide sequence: TGTGCCAGCAGTTCCCCGACAACAGATACGCAGTATTTT.

CDR3 in DNA: TGTGCCAGCAGCCTTAACCCGGAGCAGACCTACGAGCAGTACTTC. Translating gives CASSLNPEQTYEQYF. The chain couples TRBV11-2 to TRBJ2-7; D gene unclear. This CDR3 comprises 15 residues. Trimming took off 5 bases at V and 2 bases at J, with 16 bases between the two ends. Germline CDR1 SGHAT, CDR2 FQNNGV. The full variable domain, with the rest looked up from reference TRBV11-2 and TRBJ2-7, is EAGVAQSPRYKIIEKRQSVAFWCNPISGHATLYWYQQILGQGPKLLIQFQNNGVVDDSQLPKDRFSAERLKGVDSTLKIQPAKLEDSAVYLCASSLNPEQTYEQYFGPGTRLTVT.

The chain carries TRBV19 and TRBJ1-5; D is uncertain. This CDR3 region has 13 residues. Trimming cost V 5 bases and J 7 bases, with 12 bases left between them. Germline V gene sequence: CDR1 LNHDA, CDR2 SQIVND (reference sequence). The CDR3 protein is CASSFPIGQPQHF. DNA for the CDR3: TGTGCCAGTAGTTTCCCTATCGGGCAGCCCCAGCATTTT.

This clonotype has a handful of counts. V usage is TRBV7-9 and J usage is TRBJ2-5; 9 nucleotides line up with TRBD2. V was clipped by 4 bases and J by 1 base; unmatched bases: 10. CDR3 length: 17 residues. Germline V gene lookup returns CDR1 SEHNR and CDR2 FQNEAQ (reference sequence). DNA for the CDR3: TGTGCCAGCAGCTCTCCATCGGGCGGGGGGGTCCAAGAGACCCAGTACTTC. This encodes CASSSPSGGGVQETQYF.

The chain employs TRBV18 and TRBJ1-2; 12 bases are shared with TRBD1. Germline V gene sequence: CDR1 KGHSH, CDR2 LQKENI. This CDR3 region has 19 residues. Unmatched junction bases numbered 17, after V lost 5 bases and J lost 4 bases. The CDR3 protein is CASSALPPGTGGKGYGYTF. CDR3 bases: TGTGCCAGCTCAGCCCTCCCTCCCGGGACAGGGGGCAAAGGCTATGGCTACACCTTC. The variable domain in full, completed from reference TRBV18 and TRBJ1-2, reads NAGVMQNPRHLVRRRGQEARLRCSPMKGHSHVYWYRQLPEEGLKFMVYLQKENIIDESGMPKERFSAEFPKEGPSILRIQQVVRGDSAAYFCASSALPPGTGGKGYGYTFGSGTRLTVV.

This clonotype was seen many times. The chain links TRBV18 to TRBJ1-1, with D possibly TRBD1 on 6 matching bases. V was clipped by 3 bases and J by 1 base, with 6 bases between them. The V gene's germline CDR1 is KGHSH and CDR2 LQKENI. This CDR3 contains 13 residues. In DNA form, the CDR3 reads TGTGCCAGCTCACCGGGACAGAACACTGAAGCTTTCTTT. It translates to CASSPGQNTEAFF.

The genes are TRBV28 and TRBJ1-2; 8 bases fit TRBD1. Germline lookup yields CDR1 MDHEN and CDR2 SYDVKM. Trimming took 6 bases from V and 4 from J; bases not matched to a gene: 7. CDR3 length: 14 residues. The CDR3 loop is CASSSGGEGYGYTF. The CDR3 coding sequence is TGTGCCAGCAGCTCAGGGGGCGAAGGCTATGGCTACACCTTC.